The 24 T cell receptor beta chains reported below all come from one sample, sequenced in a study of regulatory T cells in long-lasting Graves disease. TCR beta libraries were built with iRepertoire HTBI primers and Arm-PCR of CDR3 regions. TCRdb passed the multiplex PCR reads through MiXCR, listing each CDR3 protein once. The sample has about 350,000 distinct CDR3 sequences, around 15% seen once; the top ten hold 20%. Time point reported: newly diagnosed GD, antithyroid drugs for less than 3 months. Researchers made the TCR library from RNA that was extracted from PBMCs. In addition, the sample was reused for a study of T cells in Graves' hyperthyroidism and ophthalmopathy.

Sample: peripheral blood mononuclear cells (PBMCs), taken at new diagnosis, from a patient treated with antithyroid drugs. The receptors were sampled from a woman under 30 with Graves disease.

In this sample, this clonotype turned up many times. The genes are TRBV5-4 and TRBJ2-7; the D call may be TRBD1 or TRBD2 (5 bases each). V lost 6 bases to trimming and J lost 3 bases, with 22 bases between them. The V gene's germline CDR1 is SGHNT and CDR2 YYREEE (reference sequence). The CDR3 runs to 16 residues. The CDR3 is CASTPFRDAGFYEQYF. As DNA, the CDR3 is TGTGCCAGCACCCCTTTCCGGGACGCAGGATTCTACGAGCAGTACTTC. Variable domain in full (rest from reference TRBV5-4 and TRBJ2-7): ETGVTQSPTHLIKTRGQQVTLRCSSQSGHNTVSWYQQALGQGPQFIFQYYREEENGRGNFPPRFSGLQFPNYSSELNVNALELDDSALYLCASTPFRDAGFYEQYFGPGTRLTVT.

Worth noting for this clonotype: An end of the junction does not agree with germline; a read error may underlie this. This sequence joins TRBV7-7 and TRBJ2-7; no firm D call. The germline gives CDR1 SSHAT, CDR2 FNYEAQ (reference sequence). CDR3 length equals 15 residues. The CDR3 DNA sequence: TGTGCTAGCAGCCAAGGAAGGGCACCCTCCTACGAGCAGTACTTC. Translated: CASSQGRAPSYEQYF.

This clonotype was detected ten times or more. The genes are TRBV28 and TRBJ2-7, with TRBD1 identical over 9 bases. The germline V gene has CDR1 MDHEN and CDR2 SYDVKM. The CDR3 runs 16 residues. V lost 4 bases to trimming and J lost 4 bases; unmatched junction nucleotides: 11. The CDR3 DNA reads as TGTGCCAGCAGTTCGCTTGGGACAGGGAGTAGTTACGAGCAGTACTTC. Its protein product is CASSSLGTGSSYEQYF.

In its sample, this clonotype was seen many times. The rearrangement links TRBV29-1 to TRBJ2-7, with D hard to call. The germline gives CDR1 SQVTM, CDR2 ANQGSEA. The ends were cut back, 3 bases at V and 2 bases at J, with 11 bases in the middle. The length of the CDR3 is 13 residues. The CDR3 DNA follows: TGCAGCGTTGATGGTGGTGGAGCCTACGAGCAGTACTTC. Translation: CSVDGGGAYEQYF.

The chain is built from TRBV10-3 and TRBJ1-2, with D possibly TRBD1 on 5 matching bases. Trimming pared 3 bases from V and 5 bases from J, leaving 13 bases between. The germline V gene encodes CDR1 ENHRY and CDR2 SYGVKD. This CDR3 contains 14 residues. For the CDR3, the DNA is TGTGCCATCAGTGAAGTTGGGACGGCATATGGCTACACCTTC. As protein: CAISEVGTAYGYTF.

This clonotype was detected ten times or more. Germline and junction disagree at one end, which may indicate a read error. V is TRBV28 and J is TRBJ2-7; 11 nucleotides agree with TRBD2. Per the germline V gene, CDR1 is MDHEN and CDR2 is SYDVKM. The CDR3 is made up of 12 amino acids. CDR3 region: CASSLPSGRTFF. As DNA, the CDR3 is TGTGCCAGCAGTTTACCTAGCGGGAGGACCTTCTTC.

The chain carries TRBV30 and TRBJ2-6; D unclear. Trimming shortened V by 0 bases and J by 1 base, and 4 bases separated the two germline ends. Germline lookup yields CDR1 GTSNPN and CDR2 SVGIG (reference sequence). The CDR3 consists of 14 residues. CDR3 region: CAWSVRSGANVLTF. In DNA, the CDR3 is TGTGCCTGGAGTGTAAGGTCTGGGGCCAACGTCCTGACTTTC. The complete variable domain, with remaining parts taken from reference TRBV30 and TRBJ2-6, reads SQTIHQWPATLVQPVGSPLSLECTVEGTSNPNLYWYRQAAGRGLQLLFYSVGIGQISSEVPQNLSASRPQDRQFILSSKKLLLSDSGFYLCAWSVRSGANVLTFGAGSRLTVL.

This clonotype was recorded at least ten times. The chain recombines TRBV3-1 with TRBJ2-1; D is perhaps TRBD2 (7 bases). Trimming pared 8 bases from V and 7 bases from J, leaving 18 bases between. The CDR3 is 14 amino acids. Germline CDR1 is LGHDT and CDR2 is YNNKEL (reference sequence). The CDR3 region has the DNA TGTGCCAGCCGCCTAGGGGGGGCCGGGAATGAGCAGTTCTTC. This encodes CASRLGGAGNEQFF.

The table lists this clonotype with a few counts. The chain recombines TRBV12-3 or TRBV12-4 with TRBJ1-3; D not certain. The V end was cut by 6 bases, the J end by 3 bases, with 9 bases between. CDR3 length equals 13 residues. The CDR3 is CASSLRLGNTIYF. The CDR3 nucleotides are TGTGCCAGCAGCTTAAGGCTTGGAAACACCATATATTTT.

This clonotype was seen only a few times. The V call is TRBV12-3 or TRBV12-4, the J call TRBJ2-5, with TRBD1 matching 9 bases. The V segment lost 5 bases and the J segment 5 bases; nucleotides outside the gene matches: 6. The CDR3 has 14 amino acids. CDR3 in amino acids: CASSPRTGVETQYF. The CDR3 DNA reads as TGTGCCAGCAGTCCAAGGACAGGGGTGGAGACCCAGTACTTC.

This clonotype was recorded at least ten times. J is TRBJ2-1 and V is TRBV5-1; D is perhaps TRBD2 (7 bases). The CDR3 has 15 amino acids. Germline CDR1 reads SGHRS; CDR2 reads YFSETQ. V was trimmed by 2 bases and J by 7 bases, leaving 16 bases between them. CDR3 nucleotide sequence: TGCGCCAGCAGCTTAGGACTAGGGGGAGATAATGAGCAGTTCTTC. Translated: CASSLGLGGDNEQFF.

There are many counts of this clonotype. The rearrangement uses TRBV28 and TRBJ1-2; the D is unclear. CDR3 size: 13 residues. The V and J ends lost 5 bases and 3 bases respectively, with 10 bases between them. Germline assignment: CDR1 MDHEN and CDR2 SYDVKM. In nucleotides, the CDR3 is TGTGCCAGCAGTATGGGTAGGGACTATGGCTACACCTTC. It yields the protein CASSMGRDYGYTF.

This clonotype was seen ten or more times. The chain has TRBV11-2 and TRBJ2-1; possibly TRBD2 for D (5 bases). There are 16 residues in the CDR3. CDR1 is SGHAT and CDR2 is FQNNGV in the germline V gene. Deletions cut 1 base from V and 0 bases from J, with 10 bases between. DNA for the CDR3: TGTGCCAGCAGCTTAGTGCAGCGGCCCTCCTACAATGAGCAGTTCTTC. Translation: CASSLVQRPSYNEQFF.

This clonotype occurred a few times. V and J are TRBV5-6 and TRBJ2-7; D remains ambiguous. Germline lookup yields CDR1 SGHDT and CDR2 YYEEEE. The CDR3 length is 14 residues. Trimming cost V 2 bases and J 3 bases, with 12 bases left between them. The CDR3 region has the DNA TGTGCCAGCAGCTTTCGGGCAGGCGGCTACGAGCAGTACTTC. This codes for CASSFRAGGYEQYF.

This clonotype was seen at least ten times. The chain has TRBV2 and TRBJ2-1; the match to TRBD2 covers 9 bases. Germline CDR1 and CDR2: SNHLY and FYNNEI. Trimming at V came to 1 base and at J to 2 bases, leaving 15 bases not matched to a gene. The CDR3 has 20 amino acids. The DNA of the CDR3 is TGTGCCAGCAGTGAAGAAAATAGATTTGGCCTAGCGGGGACCTACAATGAGCAGTTCTTC. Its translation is CASSEENRFGLAGTYNEQFF.

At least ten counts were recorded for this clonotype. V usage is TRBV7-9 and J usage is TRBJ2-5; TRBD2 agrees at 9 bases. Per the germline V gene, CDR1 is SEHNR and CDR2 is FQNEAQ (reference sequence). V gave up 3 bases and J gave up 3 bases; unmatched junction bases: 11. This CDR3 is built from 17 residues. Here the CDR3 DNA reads TGTGCCAGCAGCTTCTCTGTAGCGGGAGTGGGGGAAGAGACCCAGTACTTC. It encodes CASSFSVAGVGEETQYF. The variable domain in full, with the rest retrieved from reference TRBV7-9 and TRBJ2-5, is DTGVSQNPRHKITKRGQNVTFRCDPISEHNRLYWYRQTLGQGPEFLTYFQNEAQLEKSRLLSDRFSAERPKGSFSTLEIQRTEQGDSAMYLCASSFSVAGVGEETQYFGPGTRLLVL.

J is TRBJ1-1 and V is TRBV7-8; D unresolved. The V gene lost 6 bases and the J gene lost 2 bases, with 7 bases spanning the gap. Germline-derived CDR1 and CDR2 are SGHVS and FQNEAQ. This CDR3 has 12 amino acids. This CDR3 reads CASSAPNTEAFF. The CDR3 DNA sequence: TGTGCCAGCAGTGCGCCCAACACTGAAGCTTTCTTT.

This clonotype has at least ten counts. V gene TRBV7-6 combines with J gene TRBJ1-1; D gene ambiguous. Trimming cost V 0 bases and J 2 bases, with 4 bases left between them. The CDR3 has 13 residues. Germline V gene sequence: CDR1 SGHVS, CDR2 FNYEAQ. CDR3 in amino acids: CASSLADNTEAFF. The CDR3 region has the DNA TGTGCCAGCAGCTTAGCGGACAACACTGAAGCTTTCTTT.

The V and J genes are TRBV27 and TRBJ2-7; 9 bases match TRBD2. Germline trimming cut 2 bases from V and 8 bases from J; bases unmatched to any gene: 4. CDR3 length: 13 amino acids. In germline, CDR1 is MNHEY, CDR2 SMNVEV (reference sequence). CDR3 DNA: TGTGCCAGCAGTTTAGCGGGGGGGCCCAAGCAGTACTTC. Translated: CASSLAGGPKQYF.

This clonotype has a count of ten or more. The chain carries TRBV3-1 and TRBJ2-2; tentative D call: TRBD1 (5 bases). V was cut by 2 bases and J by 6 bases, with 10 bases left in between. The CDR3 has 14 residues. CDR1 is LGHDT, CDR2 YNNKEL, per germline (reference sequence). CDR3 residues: CASSQQGTAGELFF. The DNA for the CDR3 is TGTGCCAGCAGCCAACAGGGTACGGCCGGGGAGCTGTTTTTT.

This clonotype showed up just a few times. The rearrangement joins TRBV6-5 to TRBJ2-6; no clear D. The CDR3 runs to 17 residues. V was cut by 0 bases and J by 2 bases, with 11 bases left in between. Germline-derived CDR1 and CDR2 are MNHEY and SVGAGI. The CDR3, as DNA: TGTGCCAGCAGTTACTCAGTCAGGCCGGCTGGGGCCAACGTCCTGACTTTC. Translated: CASSYSVRPAGANVLTF.

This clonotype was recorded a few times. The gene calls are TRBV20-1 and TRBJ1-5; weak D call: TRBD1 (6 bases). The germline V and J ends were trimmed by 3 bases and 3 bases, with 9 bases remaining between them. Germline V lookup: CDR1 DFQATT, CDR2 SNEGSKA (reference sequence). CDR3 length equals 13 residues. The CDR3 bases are TGCAGTGCTAGGCAGGGGCCCAATCAGCCCCAGCATTTT. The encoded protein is CSARQGPNQPQHF.

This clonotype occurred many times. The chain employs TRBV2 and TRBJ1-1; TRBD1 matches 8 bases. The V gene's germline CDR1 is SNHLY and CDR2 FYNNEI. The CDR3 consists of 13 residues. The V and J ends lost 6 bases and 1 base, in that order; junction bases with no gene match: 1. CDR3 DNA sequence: TGTGCCAGCAGGGGACAGGCGAACACTGAAGCTTTCTTT. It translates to CASRGQANTEAFF.

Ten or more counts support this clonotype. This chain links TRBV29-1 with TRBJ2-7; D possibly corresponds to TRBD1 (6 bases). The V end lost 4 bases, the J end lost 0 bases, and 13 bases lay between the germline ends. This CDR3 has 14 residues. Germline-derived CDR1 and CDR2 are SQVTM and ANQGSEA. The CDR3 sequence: CSVAGTRGSYEQYF. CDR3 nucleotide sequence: TGCAGCGTTGCCGGGACACGTGGCTCCTACGAGCAGTACTTC.